This is a list of T cell receptor beta chains from one sample in a study of OX40 agonist ivuxolimab in advanced cancers. Here immunoSEQ multiplex PCR was the method, and the copy in TCRdb shows in-frame clones only, minus some. Of about 48,000 clones detected, roughly 83% appear once; the ten largest clones hold more than 0.95%. Here the sequenced sample was CD4+ or CD8+ T cells sorted from blood, taken in a trial of the OX40 agonist ivuxolimab. The receptors were gathered from an adult with an advanced solid tumor such as melanoma, head and neck, liver or kidney cancer. Both conserved end residues are trimmed from each CDR3. Fields, in order: V gene, CDR3 protein.

TRBV7-2,ASSYHDSYYNEQF
TRBV19,ASSAQGGETDTQY
TRBV7-3,ASSLGIQETQY
TRBV2,ASITATPGLASNEQY
TRBV4-3,ASSQTGRYTDTQY
TRBV13,ASTRLAMRYEQY
TRBV29-1,SVEGRGGSYEQY
TRBV6-1,ASSFSGGPYEQY
TRBV27,ASSQGRKTGELF
TRBV9,ASSEIYNEQF
TRBV5-4,ASSLEGTGANVLT
TRBV27,ASSPIPPSSYNSPLH
TRBV30,AWKVGRGRRGDSPLH
TRBV7-2,ASTNRRGPGDTQY
TRBV7-9,ASSFMVPGELF
TRBV7-2,ASSFRPGTSGRTYEQY
TRBV10-3,AIKLGQGAYYEQY
TRBV7-2,ASRRSIQDTEAF
TRBV7-9,ASSLMGLGTGELF
TRBV25-1,ASRGSSGFGGYT
TRBV4-1,ASSQGSGGSYNEQF
TRBV5-4,ASSFTGGRQETQY
TRBV7-9,ASSLDGFEAF
TRBV19,ASTGGGYTGELF
TRBV15,ATSRDQRWVSGKLF
TRBV9,ASSVDGGTLHGEAF
TRBV7-7,ASSRTGAGETQY
TRBV10-3,AISENMNTEAF
TRBV30,AWSDRTEAF
TRBV7-2,ASSHPPTATQY
TRBV7-3,ASSLGTGLLNEQF
TRBV19,ASDPRTGGNEQF
TRBV9,ASSVNTGANVLT
TRBV28,ASSSLWGGQPSTEAF
TRBV2,ASRGDANYGYT
TRBV4-2,ASSQDWDRSSGPYEQY
TRBV4-3,ASSRTRDREDTGELF
TRBV5-1,ASSIGGQDYGYT
TRBV5-4,ASSSALRDRGRETQY
TRBV7-2,ASSSLGNEQF
TRBV5-1,ASSSGDEQY
TRBV20-1,SAPAASPLH
TRBV30,AWSVQISGELF
TRBV28,ASSLEDTDTQY
TRBV27,ASSSGTNYGYT
TRBV6-6,ASSTGRIQY
TRBV19,ASSLPRYGYT